This T cell receptor beta chain was identified in a study of vaccination and CD4 T cells after COVID-19. Whole-study context: The post-COVID samples were taken a median roughly 94 days after diagnosis, anywhere from 35 to 161. Overlapping spike peptides of SARS-CoV-2, HCoV-NL63, HCoV-OC43 and HCoV-229E stimulated the cells. General study points: Recorded median SARS-CoV-2-reactive clonotype numbers increased from about 20 to 38 without reaching significance.

The germline CDR1 and CDR2 sequences are SGHAT and FQNNGV. CDR3 length equals 16 residues. The ends were cut back, 3 bases at V and 4 bases at J, with 13 bases in the middle. Cultured CD4+ T-cell DNA underwent Oncomine TCR Beta short-read sequencing. MiXCR, applied by TCRdb to the PCR reads, yields one record per CDR3 protein. The sample lists 8,500 to 10,000 distinct CDR3 sequences, 50% to 65% occurring once. Treatment of the sample: roughly 10-day PBMC culture with coronavirus spike peptide pools or control peptides (ViraFEST assay). Expansion of antigen-specific T cells with peptide pools by ViraFEST preceded sequencing of TCRs. A word on this clonotype: Its antigen is unknown.

The gene calls are TRBV11-2 and TRBJ2-6; D is possibly TRBD1 or TRBD2 (6 bases each). The receptor was derived from a human donor who had recovered from COVID-19. The sample taken for sequencing was CD4+ T cells from blood, cultured in vitro. The CDR3 DNA reads as TGTGCCAGCAGCTTGGATGGGGGGCTAGGGGCCAACGTCCTGACTTTC. It encodes CASSLDGGLGANVLTF.